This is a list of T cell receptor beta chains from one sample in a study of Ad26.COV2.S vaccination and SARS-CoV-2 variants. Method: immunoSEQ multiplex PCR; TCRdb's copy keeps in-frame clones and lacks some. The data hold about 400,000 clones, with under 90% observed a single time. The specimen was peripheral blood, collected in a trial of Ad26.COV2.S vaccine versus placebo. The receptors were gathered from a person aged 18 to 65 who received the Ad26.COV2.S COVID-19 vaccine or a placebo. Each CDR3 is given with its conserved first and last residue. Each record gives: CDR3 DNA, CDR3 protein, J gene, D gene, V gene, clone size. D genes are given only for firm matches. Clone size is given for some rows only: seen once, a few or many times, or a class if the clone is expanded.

TGTGCCAGTAGTAACCAGGGGCTGAACACCGGGGAGCTGTTTTTT,CASSNQGLNTGELFF,TRBJ2-2,-,TRBV19,-
TGTGCCAGCAGCTTGTATTTTAGTAGGGTTGCGTATGCAGCTTTCTTT,CASSLYFSRVAYAAFF,TRBJ1-1,-,TRBV5-6,-
TGTGCCAGCAGCAAAGATAGGGGAGATGGGAATGAGCAGTTCTTC,CASSKDRGDGNEQFF,TRBJ2-1,-,TRBV21-1,once
TGCGCCAGCAGCCAGGGGACAGCCCAAGAGACCCAGTACTTC,CASSQGTAQETQYF,TRBJ2-5,TRBD1,TRBV5-1,-
TGTGCCAGCAGCTTAACAGGCTCTAGCACAGATACGCAGTATTTT,CASSLTGSSTDTQYF,TRBJ2-3,-,TRBV7-9,-
TGTGCCAGCAGCGTAGCTACGGGGGTTAAGGATGGCTACACCTTC,CASSVATGVKDGYTF,TRBJ1-2,-,TRBV9,-
TGTGCCAGCAGCCAAGTCGGGGTCGGAGGAGTCGAAAACACCATATATTTT,CASSQVGVGGVENTIYF,TRBJ1-3,-,TRBV4-2,-
TGTGCCAGCAGCTCAGATAGCGGGGGGGCGAGGGCGCAGTATTTT,CASSSDSGGARAQYF,TRBJ2-3,TRBD2,TRBV6-5,-
TGCGCCAGCAGTGAGGGGGACCTCTACGAGCAGTACTTC,CASSEGDLYEQYF,TRBJ2-7,-,TRBV10-1,few
TGTGCCAGCAGCAAAGACAGGTCTTCACCCCTCCACTTT,CASSKDRSSPLHF,TRBJ1-6,-,TRBV21-1,-
TGTGCCAGCAGCTTGGACCCGGGGGTCAATACACCCCTCCACTTT,CASSLDPGVNTPLHF,TRBJ1-6,-,TRBV5-4,-
TGTGCCAGCAGCATTTCAGGGGGCGGCAATCAGCCCCAGCATTTT,CASSISGGGNQPQHF,TRBJ1-5,TRBD1,TRBV7-9,-
TGTGCCAGCAGTGGAACCCCTTTCCGGGACAGGGCGGAGACCCAGTACTTC,CASSGTPFRDRAETQYF,TRBJ2-5,TRBD1,TRBV27,-
TGTGCCAGCACCAGGGGATTGGGAACAGATACGCAGTATTTT,CASTRGLGTDTQYF,TRBJ2-3,-,TRBV2,-
TGTGCCAGCAGTTTCTACGGGGCCGCGAACAGGCCCTATGGCTACACCTTC,CASSFYGAANRPYGYTF,TRBJ1-2,-,TRBV6-2/TRBV6-3,once
TGTGCCAGCACCCTAGGGGGGGGGTGGACCCTAGAGACCCAGTACTTC,CASTLGGGWTLETQYF,TRBJ2-5,-,TRBV11-3,-
TGTGCCAGTAGTGTATCTAGCACAGATACGCAGTATTTT,CASSVSSTDTQYF,TRBJ2-3,-,TRBV19,-
TGTGCCAGCAGTGATGAACAAACTAGCACAGATACGCAGTATTTT,CASSDEQTSTDTQYF,TRBJ2-3,-,TRBV2,-
TGTGCCAGCAGCCCACGATGGACTTCTGCCTACAATGAGCAGTTCTTC,CASSPRWTSAYNEQFF,TRBJ2-1,-,TRBV14,-
TGTGCTACCAGGACAGGGGGATACACTGAAGCTTTCTTT,CATRTGGYTEAFF,TRBJ1-1,TRBD1,TRBV13,-
TGTGCCTGGAGTCCTCGGCCTACCCGGTTTTACACCTTC,CAWSPRPTRFYTF,TRBJ1-2,-,TRBV30,-
TGTGCCAGCAGCTTAACGGGGAGGGGGAACTATGGCTACACCTTC,CASSLTGRGNYGYTF,TRBJ1-2,-,TRBV7-3,-